What follows are 18 T cell receptor beta chains derived from one specimen sequenced in a study of identifying expanded T cells in peripheral blood (dated by TCRdb to the late 2010s). Receptors were amplified or captured by the immunoSEQ multiplex PCR assay. TCRdb took over this immuneACCESS table, retaining in-frame rearrangements with V and J assigned. Such tables are incomplete; in checked studies, under half of the missing clones stem from an unresolved V gene, and the remainder is unexplained. Here the sample has approximately 130,000 clones; over 65% occur a single time. Around 3.3% of the sample is held by the ten biggest clonotypes. The sample consisted of blood. The origin of the receptors is a person between 18 and 70 years old in good health.

The V call is TRBV11-3, the J call TRBJ1-6; 7 nucleotides match TRBD1. The CDR3 loop spans 14 amino acids. Germline CDR1 reads SGHNT; CDR2 reads YENEEA. V shed 2 bases and J 8 bases; nucleotides not matched to a gene: 3. The CDR3 region has the DNA TGTGCCAGCAGCTTAAGACAGGGATATTCACCCCTCCACTTT. This translates into CASSLRQGYSPLHF.

This rearrangement joins TRBV13 to TRBJ1-2; 8 bases fit TRBD1. CDR1 and CDR2 from the germline V gene are PRHDT and FYEKMQ (reference sequence). Unmatched junction bases numbered 25, after V lost 4 bases and J lost 6 bases. The CDR3 is 20 residues long. CDR3 bases: TGTGCCAGCAGCTCTTCGAAAGACCGGACAGGGACGGAATTTTTTGATGGCTACACCTTC. Residues: CASSSSKDRTGTEFFDGYTF.

This chain links TRBV5-6 with TRBJ1-1; 7 bases line up with TRBD1. The V gene end was trimmed by 2 bases and the J gene end by 1 base; junction bases not matched to a gene: 8. The CDR3 has 16 residues. Germline lookup yields CDR1 SGHDT and CDR2 YYEEEE. The CDR3: CASSFRSYRGNTEAFF. CDR3 sequence (DNA): TGTGCCAGCAGCTTTCGAAGTTACAGGGGGAACACTGAAGCTTTCTTT.

This chain joins TRBV2 and TRBJ1-5, with no clear D. The V gene's germline CDR1 is SNHLY and CDR2 FYNNEI. Trimming stripped 6 bases from V and 1 base from J, with 10 bases between. CDR3 length: 14 amino acids. DNA for the CDR3: TGTGCCAGCAGGGCAAGTAGGAGCAATCAGCCCCAGCATTTT. Its protein product is CASRASRSNQPQHF.

The chain is built from TRBV6-5 and TRBJ1-2; perhaps TRBD1 as D (6 bases). This CDR3 comprises 14 residues. From germline, CDR1 is MNHEY and CDR2 SVGAGI. The V end lost 7 bases, the J end lost 4 bases, and 16 bases lay between the germline ends. CDR3 loop: CASTPGTSPYGYTF. Here the CDR3 DNA reads TGTGCCAGCACTCCAGGGACATCTCCCTATGGCTACACCTTC.

The genes are TRBV15 and TRBJ2-2; tentatively, D is TRBD1 or TRBD2 (5 bases each). The V and J ends lost 2 bases and 5 bases respectively, with 9 bases between them. From germline, CDR1 is LNHNV and CDR2 YYDKDF (reference sequence). The CDR3 has 14 amino acids. The CDR3 here is CATSRTGHTGELFF. CDR3 nucleotide sequence: TGTGCCACCAGCAGAACGGGGCATACCGGGGAGCTGTTTTTT.

This clone was seen only once. The V gene is TRBV18, the J gene TRBJ1-2, with 7 bases fitting TRBD1. CDR1 is KGHSH and CDR2 is LQKENI in the germline V gene. J was trimmed by 2 bases and V by 8 bases; bases with no gene match: 14. This CDR3 region has 16 residues. The CDR3 region has the DNA TGTGCCAGCACCCGACAGGGAAACCTACACAACTATGGCTACACCTTC. Translation: CASTRQGNLHNYGYTF. The full variable domain, completed using reference TRBV18 and TRBJ1-2, is NAGVMQNPRHLVRRRGQEARLRCSPMKGHSHVYWYRQLPEEGLKFMVYLQKENIIDESGMPKERFSAEFPKEGPSILRIQQVVRGDSAAYFCASTRQGNLHNYGYTFGSGTRLTVV.

The genes are TRBV9 and TRBJ2-3, with D tentatively TRBD1 (7 bases). Trimming stripped 4 bases from V and 0 bases from J, with 15 bases between. Germline V gene sequence: CDR1 SGDLS, CDR2 YYNGEE. The CDR3 has 16 residues. Written as DNA, the CDR3 is TGTGCCAGCAGCCCGAGCAGGGGGGCTAGCACAGATACGCAGTATTTT. Its translation: CASSPSRGASTDTQYF. Variable domain in full (rest from reference TRBV9 and TRBJ2-3): DSGVTQTPKHLITATGQRVTLRCSPRSGDLSVYWYQQSLDQGLQFLIQYYNGEERAKGNILERFSAQQFPDLHSELNLSSLELGDSALYFCASSPSRGASTDTQYFGPGTRLTVL.

The CDR3 DNA reads as TGTGCCACCACTATCCTCTTTCAGGGTACCTACGAGCAGTACTTC. Translation gives CATTILFQGTYEQYF. This chain uses TRBV6-5 with TRBJ2-7; D might be TRBD1 (5 bases). Trimming took off 10 bases at V and 2 bases at J, with 21 bases between the two ends. The CDR3 contains 15 residues. From germline, CDR1 is MNHEY and CDR2 SVGAGI.

The chain uses TRBV29-1 and TRBJ2-3; D ambiguous. The CDR3 is 10 amino acids. The germline V and J ends were trimmed by 7 bases and 5 bases, with 7 bases remaining between them. Germline V gene lookup returns CDR1 SQVTM and CDR2 ANQGSEA. CDR3 residues: CSATLDTQYF. In nucleotides, the CDR3 is TGCAGCGCAACGTTAGATACGCAGTATTTT.

This chain uses TRBV6-5 with TRBJ1-1, with D uncertain. The V gene lost 6 bases and the J gene lost 1 base, with 9 bases spanning the gap. CDR1 MNHEY and CDR2 SVGAGI come from the germline V gene. The CDR3 totals 13 residues. The CDR3 region has the DNA TGTGCCAGCAGGCTCTTACAGAACACTGAAGCTTTCTTT. Its protein product is CASRLLQNTEAFF.

The chain carries TRBV15 and TRBJ2-4; a weak D match, TRBD1 (5 bases). This CDR3 has 17 residues. Germline V lookup: CDR1 LNHNV, CDR2 YYDKDF (reference sequence). Deletions cut 1 base from V and 7 bases from J, with 20 bases between. In nucleotides, the CDR3 is TGTGCCACCAGCAGAGTAGCCCGGGTGATTAGGGGTAACATTCAGTACTTC. Translation: CATSRVARVIRGNIQYF. Based on the CDR3 plus reference TRBV15 and TRBJ2-4, the full variable domain is DAMVIQNPRYQVTQFGKPVTLSCSQTLNHNVMYWYQQKSSQAPKLLFHYYDKDFNNEADTPDNFQSRRPNTSFCFLDIRSPGLGDTAMYLCATSRVARVIRGNIQYFGAGTRLSVL.

The chain combines TRBV7-9 with TRBJ2-2; D is undetermined. In germline, CDR1 is SEHNR, CDR2 FQNEAQ (reference sequence). Trimming removed 6 bases at V and 1 base at J, with 9 bases between. The CDR3 consists of 14 residues. The CDR3 DNA reads TGTGCCAGCAGACCACAACAGAACACCGGGGAGCTGTTTTTT. Encoded protein: CASRPQQNTGELFF.

This clone has just one count. The gene calls are TRBV6-6 and TRBJ1-2; tentative D call: TRBD1 (6 bases). Germline assignment: CDR1 MNHNY and CDR2 SVGAGI (reference sequence). Between the trimmed V and J ends, which lost 10 bases and 7 bases, there was a span of 16 bases. The CDR3 covers 12 residues. CDR3 DNA: TGTGCCACCCAGGGGTCGCAGCGTGGCTACACCTTC. Translated: CATQGSQRGYTF.

DNA for the CDR3: TGTGCCAGCAGCAAAAGTACGTTCTATGGCTACACCTTC. This translates into CASSKSTFYGYTF. The chain recombines TRBV21-1 with TRBJ1-2. TRBV21-1 is reported as a pseudogene. The CDR3 has 13 amino acids.

The chain couples TRBV7-8 to TRBJ2-2; 13 bases match TRBD2. The junction had 7 bases not matched to a gene; V was cut back by 4 bases and J by 2 bases. Germline CDR1 is SGHVS and CDR2 is FQNEAQ. This CDR3 contains 18 residues. The CDR3 DNA reads TGTGCCAGCAGCTATAGGACTAGCGGGGGAAAAAACACCGGGGAGCTGTTTTTT. This translates into CASSYRTSGGKNTGELFF.

The J gene is TRBJ1-1, the V gene TRBV9, with D tentatively TRBD1 (5 bases). Germline CDR1 SGDLS, CDR2 YYNGEE. The V and J ends lost 3 bases and 0 bases respectively, with 18 bases between them. The CDR3 runs to 17 residues. The DNA of the CDR3 is TGTGCCAGCAGCGCTCCCCGGGACGGATACATGAACACTGAAGCTTTCTTT. Its protein product is CASSAPRDGYMNTEAFF. Full variable domain (missing parts from reference TRBV9 and TRBJ1-1): DSGVTQTPKHLITATGQRVTLRCSPRSGDLSVYWYQQSLDQGLQFLIQYYNGEERAKGNILERFSAQQFPDLHSELNLSSLELGDSALYFCASSAPRDGYMNTEAFFGQGTRLTVV.

The chain carries TRBV6-1 and TRBJ2-6, with no clear D. The germline gives CDR1 MNHNS, CDR2 SASEGT. Trimming pared 5 bases from V and 0 bases from J, leaving 29 bases between. The CDR3 is 22 residues long. Here the CDR3 DNA reads TGTGCCAGCAGTCAAGATTACCCGGGCCCCGCAGACACCATCTCTGGGGCCAACGTCCTGACTTTC. This codes for CASSQDYPGPADTISGANVLTF.